The 10 T cell receptor beta chains below come from one sample, sequenced in a study of OX40 agonist ivuxolimab in advanced cancers. Sequencing used immunoSEQ multiplex PCR; TCRdb keeps in-frame clones, though not all of them. The sample includes 65,000 to 95,000 clones, 89% of them seen just once. The starting material was CD4+ or CD8+ T cells sorted from blood, obtained in a trial of the OX40 agonist ivuxolimab. The source is an adult with an advanced solid tumor such as melanoma, head and neck, liver or kidney cancer.

This chain uses TRBV18 with TRBJ2-3, with D possibly matching TRBD2 (6 bases). The germline V gene has CDR1 KGHSH and CDR2 LQKENI. Trimming cost V 3 bases and J 2 bases, with 9 bases left between them. This CDR3 region has 14 residues. CDR3 nucleotides: TGTGCCAGCTCACCGACGGGAGCCACAGATACGCAGTATTTT. This encodes CASSPTGATDTQYF.

CDR3 sequence: CASSRRGLSTDTQYF. For the CDR3, the DNA is TGTGCCAGCAGCCGCCGGGGACTCAGCACAGATACGCAGTATTTT. This chain links TRBV11-2 with TRBJ2-3; D is perhaps TRBD2 (6 bases). V was trimmed by 5 bases and J by 0 bases, leaving 12 bases between them. Germline loops: CDR1 SGHAT, CDR2 FQNNGV. The CDR3 loop spans 15 amino acids. Using reference TRBV11-2 and TRBJ2-3 for the parts outside the CDR3, the full variable domain is EAGVAQSPRYKIIEKRQSVAFWCNPISGHATLYWYQQILGQGPKLLIQFQNNGVVDDSQLPKDRFSAERLKGVDSTLKIQPAKLEDSAVYLCASSRRGLSTDTQYFGPGTRLTVL.

The table lists this clone with a count of one. The chain combines TRBV19 with TRBJ1-6; no clear D. Germline CDR1 is LNHDA and CDR2 is SQIVND (reference sequence). V lost 4 bases to trimming and J lost 2 bases, with 9 bases between them. The CDR3 is 15 amino acids. DNA of the CDR3: TGTGCCAGTAGTAGCGGCACAGCCTATAATTCACCCCTCCACTTT. As protein: CASSSGTAYNSPLHF.

The chain joins TRBV5-5 to TRBJ1-5, with TRBD1 identical over 11 bases. Germline V gene sequence: CDR1 SGHKS, CDR2 YYEKEE (reference sequence). V lost 4 bases, J lost 4 bases, and 10 bases stayed unmatched. CDR3 length: 17 residues. CDR3 DNA: TGTGCCAGCAGCCAAACCGAAGGACAGGGGGCGAATCAGCCCCAGCATTTT. Translation: CASSQTEGQGANQPQHF.

The sample holds a few counts of this clone. The chain is built from TRBV19 and TRBJ1-2, with D possibly TRBD1 on 5 matching bases. V was cut by 8 bases and J by 8 bases, with 15 bases left in between. The CDR3 has 12 amino acids. Germline-derived CDR1 and CDR2 are LNHDA and SQIVND (reference sequence). The CDR3 coding sequence is TGTGCCAGTTCCCGTCGAGGGGTCGGCTACACCTTC. Its protein is CASSRRGVGYTF.

V and J are TRBV7-8 and TRBJ1-2, with 9 bases identical to TRBD1. CDR3 length: 15 residues. J lost 5 bases, V lost 5 bases, and 9 bases had no gene match. The V gene's germline CDR1 is SGHVS and CDR2 FQNEAQ. The CDR3 sequence is CASSPGTGLRYGYTF. In DNA, the CDR3 is TGTGCCAGCAGCCCCGGGACAGGGCTGCGGTATGGCTACACCTTC.

The rearrangement uses TRBV4-3 and TRBJ2-3; 11 bases are shared with TRBD2. CDR1 and CDR2 from the germline V gene are LGHNA and YSLEER. The CDR3 sequence is 16 residues long. Trimming at V came to 4 bases and at J to 9 bases, leaving 12 bases not matched to a gene. The CDR3 here is CASSPLGGLAVRTQYF. The CDR3 DNA reads TGCGCCAGCAGCCCCCTCGGGGGACTAGCGGTGAGAACGCAGTATTTT.

The chain uses TRBV9 and TRBJ1-4; unclear D gene. The germline CDR1 and CDR2 sequences are SGDLS and YYNGEE. Trimming removed 3 bases at V and 4 bases at J, with 10 bases between. The CDR3 consists of 14 residues. For the CDR3, the DNA is TGTGCCAGCAGCGCCAGCCCCATTAATGAAAAACTGTTTTTT. It codes for CASSASPINEKLFF.

The chain employs TRBV4-2 and TRBJ1-5; D perhaps matches TRBD1 (6 bases). There are 17 residues in the CDR3. Per germline, CDR1 LGHNA and CDR2 YNFKEQ. The germline V and J ends were trimmed by 0 bases and 8 bases, with 20 bases remaining between them. This chain's CDR3 is CASSQDSKDRSSEPQHF. For the CDR3, the DNA is TGTGCCAGCAGCCAAGATAGCAAGGACAGAAGTTCGGAGCCCCAGCATTTT.

The chain carries TRBV7-9 and TRBJ1-1; D might be TRBD1 (5 bases). The CDR3 covers 13 residues. In germline, CDR1 is SEHNR, CDR2 FQNEAQ (reference sequence). V was cut by 5 bases and J by 1 base, with 8 bases left in between. CDR3 amino acids: CASSLQENTEAFF. CDR3 bases: TGTGCCAGCAGCCTACAGGAGAACACTGAAGCTTTCTTT.